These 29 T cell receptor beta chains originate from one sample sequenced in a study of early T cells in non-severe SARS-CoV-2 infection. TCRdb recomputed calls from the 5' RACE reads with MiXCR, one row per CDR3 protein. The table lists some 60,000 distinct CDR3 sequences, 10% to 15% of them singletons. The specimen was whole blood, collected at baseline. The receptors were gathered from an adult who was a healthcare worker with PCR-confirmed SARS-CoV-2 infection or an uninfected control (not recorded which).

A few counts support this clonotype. CDR3 nucleotide sequence: TGCAGCGTCCGGGACAGCCCAATTTATGGCTACACCTTC. Amino acids: CSVRDSPIYGYTF. V and J are TRBV29-1 and TRBJ1-2, with 7 bases that match TRBD1. Germline lookup yields CDR1 SQVTM and CDR2 ANQGSEA. The CDR3 extends over 13 amino acids. The junction had 9 bases not matched to a gene; V was cut back by 6 bases and J by 5 bases.

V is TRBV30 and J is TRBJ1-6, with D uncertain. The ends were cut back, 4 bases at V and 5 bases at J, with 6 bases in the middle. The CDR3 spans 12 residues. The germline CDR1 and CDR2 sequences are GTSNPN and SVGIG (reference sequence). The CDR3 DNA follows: TGTGCCTGGACAGACAATAATTCACCCCTCCACTTT. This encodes CAWTDNNSPLHF.

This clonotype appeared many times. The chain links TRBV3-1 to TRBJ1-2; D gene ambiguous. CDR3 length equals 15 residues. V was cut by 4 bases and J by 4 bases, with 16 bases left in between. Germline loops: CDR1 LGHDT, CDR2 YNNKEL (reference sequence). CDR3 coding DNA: TGTGCCAGCAGCCTTAGGCCCGAGGCTACCTATGGCTACACCTTC. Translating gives CASSLRPEATYGYTF.

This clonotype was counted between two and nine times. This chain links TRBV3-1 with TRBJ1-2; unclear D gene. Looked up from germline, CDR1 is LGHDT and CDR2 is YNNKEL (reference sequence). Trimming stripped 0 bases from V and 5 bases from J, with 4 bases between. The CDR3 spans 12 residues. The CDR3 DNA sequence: TGTGCCAGCAGCCAAGATCCATATGGCTACACCTTC. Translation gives CASSQDPYGYTF.

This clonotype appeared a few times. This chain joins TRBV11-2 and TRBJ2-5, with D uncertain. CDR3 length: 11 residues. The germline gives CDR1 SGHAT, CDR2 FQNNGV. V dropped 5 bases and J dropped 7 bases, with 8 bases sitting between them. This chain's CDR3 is CASSPSGTQYF. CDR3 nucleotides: TGTGCCAGCAGCCCCTCCGGGACCCAGTACTTC.

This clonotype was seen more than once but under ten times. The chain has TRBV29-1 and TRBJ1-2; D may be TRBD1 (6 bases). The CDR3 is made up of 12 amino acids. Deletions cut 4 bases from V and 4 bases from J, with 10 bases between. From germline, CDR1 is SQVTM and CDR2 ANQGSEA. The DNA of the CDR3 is TGCAGCGTTGTTGAGGACAGCTATGGCTACACCTTC. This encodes CSVVEDSYGYTF.

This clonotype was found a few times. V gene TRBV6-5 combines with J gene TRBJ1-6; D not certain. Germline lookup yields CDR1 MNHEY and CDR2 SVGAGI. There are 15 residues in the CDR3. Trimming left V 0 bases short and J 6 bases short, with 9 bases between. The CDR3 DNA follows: TGTGCCAGCAGTTACTCGTACGTCTTTAATTCACCCCTCCACTTT. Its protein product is CASSYSYVFNSPLHF.

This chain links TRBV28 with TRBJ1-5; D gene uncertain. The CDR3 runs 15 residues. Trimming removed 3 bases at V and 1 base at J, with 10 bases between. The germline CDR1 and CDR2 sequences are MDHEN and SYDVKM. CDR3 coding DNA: TGTGCCAGCAGTTTTTCTTACGGAAGCAATCAGCCCCAGCATTTT. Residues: CASSFSYGSNQPQHF.

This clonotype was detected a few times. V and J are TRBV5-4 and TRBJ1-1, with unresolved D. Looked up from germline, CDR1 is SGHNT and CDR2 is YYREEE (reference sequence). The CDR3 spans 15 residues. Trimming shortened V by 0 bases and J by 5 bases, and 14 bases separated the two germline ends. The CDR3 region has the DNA TGTGCCAGCAGCTTGGAGATATCCCCGAGGACTGAAGCTTTCTTT. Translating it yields CASSLEISPRTEAFF.

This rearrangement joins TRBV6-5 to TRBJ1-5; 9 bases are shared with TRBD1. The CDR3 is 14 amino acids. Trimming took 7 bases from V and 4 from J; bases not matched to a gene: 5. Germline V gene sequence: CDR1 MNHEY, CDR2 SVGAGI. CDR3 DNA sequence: TGTGCCAGCACGGATGGACAGGGGAATCAGCCCCAGCATTTT. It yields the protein CASTDGQGNQPQHF.

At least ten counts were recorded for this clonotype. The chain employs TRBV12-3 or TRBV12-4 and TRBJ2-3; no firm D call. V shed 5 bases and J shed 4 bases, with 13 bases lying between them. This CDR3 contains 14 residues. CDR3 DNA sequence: TGTGCCAGCAGTAAGCTCGAGCCGGCAGATACGCAGTATTTT. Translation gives CASSKLEPADTQYF.

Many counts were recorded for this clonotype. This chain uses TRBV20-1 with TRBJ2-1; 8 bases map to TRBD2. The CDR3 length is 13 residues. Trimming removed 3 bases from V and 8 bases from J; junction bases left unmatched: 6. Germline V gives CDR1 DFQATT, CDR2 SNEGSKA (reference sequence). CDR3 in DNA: TGCAGTGCTAGGAGCGGGAGTAGGGATGAGCAGTTCTTC. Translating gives CSARSGSRDEQFF.

CDR3 region: CASATGQNTEAFF. CDR3 coding DNA: TGTGCCAGCGCCACAGGACAGAACACTGAAGCTTTCTTT. This chain joins TRBV7-6 and TRBJ1-1, with a weak D call TRBD1 (5 bases). Germline-derived CDR1 and CDR2 are SGHVS and FNYEAQ. The CDR3 has 13 amino acids. With 8 bases removed from V and 1 base from J, the gap between germline ends came to 11 bases.

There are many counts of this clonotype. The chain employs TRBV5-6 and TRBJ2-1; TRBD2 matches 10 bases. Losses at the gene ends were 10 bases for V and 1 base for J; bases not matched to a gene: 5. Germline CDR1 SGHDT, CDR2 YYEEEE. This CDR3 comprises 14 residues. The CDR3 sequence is CASGLADSYNEQFF. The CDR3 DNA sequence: TGTGCCTCCGGACTAGCGGATTCCTACAATGAGCAGTTCTTC.

CDR3 DNA sequence: TGTGCCAGCAGTTTCAAGATTTTGGGCGTTGAGACCCAGTACTTC. This sequence encodes CASSFKILGVETQYF. The chain uses TRBV28 and TRBJ2-5; no firm D call. CDR3 length: 15 residues. The germline V gene encodes CDR1 MDHEN and CDR2 SYDVKM. V was pared by 3 bases and J by 5 bases, with 16 bases between.

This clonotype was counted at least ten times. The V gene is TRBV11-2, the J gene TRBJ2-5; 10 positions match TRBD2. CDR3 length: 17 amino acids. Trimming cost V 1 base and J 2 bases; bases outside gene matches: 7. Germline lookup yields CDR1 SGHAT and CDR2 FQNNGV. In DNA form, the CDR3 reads TGTGCCAGCAGCTTAGGTTGGACTAGCGGAGAACAAGAGACCCAGTACTTC. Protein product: CASSLGWTSGEQETQYF.

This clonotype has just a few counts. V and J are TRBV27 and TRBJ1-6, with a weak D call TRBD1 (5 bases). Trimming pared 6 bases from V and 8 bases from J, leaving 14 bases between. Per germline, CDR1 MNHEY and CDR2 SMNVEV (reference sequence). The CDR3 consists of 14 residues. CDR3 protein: CASRRGLGDSPLHF. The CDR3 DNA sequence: TGTGCCAGCAGAAGGGGTCTCGGAGATTCACCCCTCCACTTT.

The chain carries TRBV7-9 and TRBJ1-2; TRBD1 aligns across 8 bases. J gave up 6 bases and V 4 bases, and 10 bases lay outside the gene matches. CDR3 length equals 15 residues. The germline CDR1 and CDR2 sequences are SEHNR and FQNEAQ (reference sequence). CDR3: CASSSSGGALNGYTF. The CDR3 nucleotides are TGTGCCAGCAGCTCCTCAGGGGGCGCATTGAATGGCTACACCTTC.

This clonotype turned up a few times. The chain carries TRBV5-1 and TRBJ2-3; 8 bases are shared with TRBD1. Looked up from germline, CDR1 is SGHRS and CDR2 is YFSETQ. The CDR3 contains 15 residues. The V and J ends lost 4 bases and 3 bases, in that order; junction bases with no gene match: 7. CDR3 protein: CASSPAQGATDTQYF. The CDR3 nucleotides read TGCGCCAGCAGCCCCGCTCAGGGGGCAACAGATACGCAGTATTTT.

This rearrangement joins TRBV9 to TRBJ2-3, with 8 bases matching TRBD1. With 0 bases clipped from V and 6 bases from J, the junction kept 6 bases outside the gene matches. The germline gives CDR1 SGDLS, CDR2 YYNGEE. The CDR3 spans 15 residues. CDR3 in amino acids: CASSVGGTGGDTQYF. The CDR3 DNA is TGTGCCAGCAGCGTAGGGGGGACAGGAGGCGATACGCAGTATTTT.

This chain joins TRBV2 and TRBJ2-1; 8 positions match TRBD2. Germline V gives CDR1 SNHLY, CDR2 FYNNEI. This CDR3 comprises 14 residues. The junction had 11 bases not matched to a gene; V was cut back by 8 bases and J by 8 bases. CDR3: CASGLSGLADEQFF. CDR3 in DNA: TGTGCCAGCGGACTGTCCGGACTAGCCGATGAGCAGTTCTTC.

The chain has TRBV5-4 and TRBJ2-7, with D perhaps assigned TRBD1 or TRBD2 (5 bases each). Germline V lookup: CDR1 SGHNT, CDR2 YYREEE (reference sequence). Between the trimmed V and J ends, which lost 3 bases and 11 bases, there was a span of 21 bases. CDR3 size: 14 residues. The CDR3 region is CASSSGGNRDGEYF. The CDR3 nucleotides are TGTGCCAGCAGCTCTGGGGGAAACCGGGACGGGGAGTACTTC.

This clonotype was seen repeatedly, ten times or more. The CDR3 loop reads CASSLKRGENTEAFF. Here the CDR3 DNA reads TGTGCCAGCAGCTTAAAACGGGGGGAGAACACTGAAGCTTTCTTT. This rearrangement joins TRBV7-9 to TRBJ1-1; TRBD1 is a possible D gene (5 bases). Germline V gene lookup returns CDR1 SEHNR and CDR2 FQNEAQ (reference sequence). The CDR3 has 15 residues. Trimming shortened V by 2 bases and J by 1 base, and 11 bases separated the two germline ends.

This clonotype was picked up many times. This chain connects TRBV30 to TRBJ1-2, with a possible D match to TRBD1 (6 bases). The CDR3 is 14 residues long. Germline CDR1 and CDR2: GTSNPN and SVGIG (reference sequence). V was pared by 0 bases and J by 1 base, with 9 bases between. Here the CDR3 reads CAWSVTGLNYGYTF. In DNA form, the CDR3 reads TGTGCCTGGAGTGTAACAGGGCTTAACTATGGCTACACCTTC.

The CDR3 protein is CASSPRGDGETQYF. CDR3 DNA sequence: TGTGCCAGCAGCCCTAGGGGGGACGGAGAGACCCAGTACTTC. This chain uses TRBV7-8 with TRBJ2-5, with D perhaps TRBD1 or TRBD2 (6 bases each). Looked up from germline, CDR1 is SGHVS and CDR2 is FQNEAQ. V lost 5 bases, J lost 4 bases, and 14 bases lay in between. CDR3 length equals 14 residues.

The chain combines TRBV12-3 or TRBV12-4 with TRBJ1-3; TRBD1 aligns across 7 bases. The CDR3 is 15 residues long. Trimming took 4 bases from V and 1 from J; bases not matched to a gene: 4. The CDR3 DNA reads TGTGCCAGCAGTTCGACAGGGAAGTCTGGAAACACCATATATTTT. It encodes CASSSTGKSGNTIYF.

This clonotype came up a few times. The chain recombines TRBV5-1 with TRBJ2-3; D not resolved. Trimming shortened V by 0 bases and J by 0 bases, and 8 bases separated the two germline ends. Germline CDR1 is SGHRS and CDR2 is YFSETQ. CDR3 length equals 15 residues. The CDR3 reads CASSLVVGSTDTQYF. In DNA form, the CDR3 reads TGCGCCAGCAGCTTGGTGGTAGGTAGCACAGATACGCAGTATTTT.

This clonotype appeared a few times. DNA of the CDR3: TGTGCCATCAGCCTGAGTAATCCCTACGAGCAGTACTTC. Translated, it gives CAISLSNPYEQYF. V is TRBV10-3 and J is TRBJ2-7; D is unclear. The germline V gene encodes CDR1 ENHRY and CDR2 SYGVKD. V lost 6 bases, J lost 2 bases, and 11 bases lay in between. The CDR3 runs to 13 residues.

The CDR3 loop reads CASSLIPQSYNEQFF. Here the CDR3 DNA reads TGTGCCAGCAGCTTAATTCCCCAGTCTTACAATGAGCAGTTCTTC. This chain links TRBV7-8 with TRBJ2-1; D not certain. The V gene lost 2 bases and the J gene lost 4 bases, with 12 bases spanning the gap. This CDR3 has 15 amino acids. Germline lookup yields CDR1 SGHVS and CDR2 FQNEAQ. The full variable domain, rest sourced from reference TRBV7-8 and TRBJ2-1, is GAGVSQSPRYKVAKRGQDVALRCDPISGHVSLFWYQQALGQGPEFLTYFQNEAQLDKSGLPSDRFFAERPEGSVSTLKIQRTQQEDSAVYLCASSLIPQSYNEQFFGPGTRLTVL.